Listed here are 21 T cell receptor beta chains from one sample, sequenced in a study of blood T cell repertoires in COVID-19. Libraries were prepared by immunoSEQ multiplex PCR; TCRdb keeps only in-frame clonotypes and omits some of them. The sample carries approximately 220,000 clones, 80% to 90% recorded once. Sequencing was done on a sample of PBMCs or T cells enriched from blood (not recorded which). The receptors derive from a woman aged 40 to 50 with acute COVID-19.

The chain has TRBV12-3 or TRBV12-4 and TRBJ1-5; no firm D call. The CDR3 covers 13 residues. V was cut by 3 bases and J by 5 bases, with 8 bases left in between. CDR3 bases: TGTGCCAGCAGTTTGGGCGTCGATCAGCCCCAGCATTTT. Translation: CASSLGVDQPQHF.

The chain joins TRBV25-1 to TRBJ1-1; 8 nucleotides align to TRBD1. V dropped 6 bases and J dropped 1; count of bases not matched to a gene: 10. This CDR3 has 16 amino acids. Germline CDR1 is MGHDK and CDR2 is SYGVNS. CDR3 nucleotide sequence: TGTGCCAGCAGAGACCTATCCGGGACAGGGAACACTGAAGCTTTCTTT. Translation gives CASRDLSGTGNTEAFF.

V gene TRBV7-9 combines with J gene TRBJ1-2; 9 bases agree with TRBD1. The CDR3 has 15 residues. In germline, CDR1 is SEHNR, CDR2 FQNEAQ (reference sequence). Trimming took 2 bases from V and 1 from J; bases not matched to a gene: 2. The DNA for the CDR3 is TGTGCCAGCAGCTTATTGACAGGGGGTAACTATGGCTACACCTTC. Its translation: CASSLLTGGNYGYTF.

The CDR3 region is CASSLASSGVGYTF. Written as DNA, the CDR3 is TGTGCCAGCAGCTTAGCGAGTTCAGGGGTTGGCTACACCTTC. The chain has TRBV7-8 and TRBJ1-2, with D perhaps matching TRBD1 (6 bases). The CDR3 spans 14 residues. Germline CDR1 and CDR2: SGHVS and FQNEAQ. Trimming shortened V by 0 bases and J by 7 bases, and 12 bases separated the two germline ends.

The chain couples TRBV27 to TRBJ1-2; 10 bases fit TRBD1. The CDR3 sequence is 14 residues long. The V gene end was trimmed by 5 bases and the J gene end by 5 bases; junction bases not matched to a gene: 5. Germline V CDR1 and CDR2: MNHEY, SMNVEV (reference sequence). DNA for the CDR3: TGTGCCAGCAGTAGGAGGGGACAGGGGTATGGCTACACCTTC. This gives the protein CASSRRGQGYGYTF.

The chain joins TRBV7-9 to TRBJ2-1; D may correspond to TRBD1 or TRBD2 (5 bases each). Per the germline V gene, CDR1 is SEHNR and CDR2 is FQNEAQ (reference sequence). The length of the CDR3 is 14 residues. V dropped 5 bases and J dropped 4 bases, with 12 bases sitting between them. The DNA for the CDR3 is TGTGCCAGCAGCAGGGGAGACAGATACAATGAGCAGTTCTTC. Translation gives CASSRGDRYNEQFF.

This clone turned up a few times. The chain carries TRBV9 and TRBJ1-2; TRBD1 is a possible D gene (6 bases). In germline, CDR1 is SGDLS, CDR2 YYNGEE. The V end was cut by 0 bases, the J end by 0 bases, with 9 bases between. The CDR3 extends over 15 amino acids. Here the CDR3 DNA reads TGTGCCAGCAGCGTAGGGCAGGGGCCTAACTATGGCTACACCTTC. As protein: CASSVGQGPNYGYTF.

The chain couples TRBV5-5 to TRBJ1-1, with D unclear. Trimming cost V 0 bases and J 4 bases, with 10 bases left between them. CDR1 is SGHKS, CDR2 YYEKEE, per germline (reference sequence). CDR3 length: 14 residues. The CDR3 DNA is TGTGCCAGCAGCTTGGTTCGGGGAACCACTGAAGCTTTCTTT. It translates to CASSLVRGTTEAFF.

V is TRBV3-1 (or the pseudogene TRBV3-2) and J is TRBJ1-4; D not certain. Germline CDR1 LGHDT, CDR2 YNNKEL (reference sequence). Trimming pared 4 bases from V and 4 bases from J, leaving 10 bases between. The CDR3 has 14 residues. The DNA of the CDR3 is TGTGCCAGCAGCCTTTCCCCGGGTAATGAAAAACTGTTTTTT. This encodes CASSLSPGNEKLFF.

The CDR3 DNA reads TGTGCCACCAGCAGAGATCGGGGACAGGGATCCCCCTCCGTC. Translating it yields CATSRDRGQGSPSV. The V call is TRBV15, the J call TRBJ2-7; TRBD1 aligns across 9 bases. Germline CDR1 LNHNV, CDR2 YYDKDF (reference sequence). CDR3 length: 14 residues.

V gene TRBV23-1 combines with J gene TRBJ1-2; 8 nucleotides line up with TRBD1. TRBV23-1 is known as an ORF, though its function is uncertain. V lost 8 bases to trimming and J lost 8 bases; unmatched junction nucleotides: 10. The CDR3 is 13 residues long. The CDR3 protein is CASSTGQGAGYTF. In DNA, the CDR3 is TGCGCCAGCTCAACAGGGCAGGGGGCAGGCTACACCTTC.

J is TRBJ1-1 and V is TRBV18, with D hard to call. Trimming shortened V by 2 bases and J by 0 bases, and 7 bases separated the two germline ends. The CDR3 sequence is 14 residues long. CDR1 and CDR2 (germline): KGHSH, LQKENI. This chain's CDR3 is CASSPEQMNTEAFF. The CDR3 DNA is TGTGCCAGCTCACCAGAACAGATGAACACTGAAGCTTTCTTT.

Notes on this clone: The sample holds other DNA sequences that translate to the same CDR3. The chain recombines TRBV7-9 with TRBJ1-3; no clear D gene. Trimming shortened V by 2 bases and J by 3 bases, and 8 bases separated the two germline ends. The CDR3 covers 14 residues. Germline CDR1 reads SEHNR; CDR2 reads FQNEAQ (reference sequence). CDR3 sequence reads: CASSLRGSGNTIYF. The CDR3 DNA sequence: TGTGCCAGCAGCTTAAGAGGGAGTGGAAACACCATATATTTT. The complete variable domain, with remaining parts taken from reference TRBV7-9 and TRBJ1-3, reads DTGVSQNPRHKITKRGQNVTFRCDPISEHNRLYWYRQTLGQGPEFLTYFQNEAQLEKSRLLSDRFSAERPKGSFSTLEIQRTEQGDSAMYLCASSLRGSGNTIYFGEGSWLTVV.

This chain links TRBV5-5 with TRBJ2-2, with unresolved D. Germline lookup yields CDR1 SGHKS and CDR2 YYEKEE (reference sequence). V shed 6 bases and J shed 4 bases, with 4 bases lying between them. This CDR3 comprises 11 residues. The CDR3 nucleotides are TGTGCCAGCACCCTCACCGGGGAGCTGTTTTTT. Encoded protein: CASTLTGELFF.

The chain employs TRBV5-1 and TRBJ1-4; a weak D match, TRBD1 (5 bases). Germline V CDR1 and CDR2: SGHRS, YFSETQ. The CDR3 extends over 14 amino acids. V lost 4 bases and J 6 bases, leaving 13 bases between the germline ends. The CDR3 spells CASSRRGADEKLFF. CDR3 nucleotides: TGCGCCAGCAGCAGAAGGGGTGCCGATGAAAAACTGTTTTTT.

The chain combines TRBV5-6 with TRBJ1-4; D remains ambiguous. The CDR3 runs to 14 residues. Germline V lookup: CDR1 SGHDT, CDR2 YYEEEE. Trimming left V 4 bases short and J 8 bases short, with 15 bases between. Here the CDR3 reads CASSPAGLREKLFF. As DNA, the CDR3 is TGTGCCAGCAGCCCGGCAGGACTGAGGGAAAAACTGTTTTTT. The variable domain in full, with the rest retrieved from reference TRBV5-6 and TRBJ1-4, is DAGVTQSPTHLIKTRGQQVTLRCSPKSGHDTVSWYQQALGQGPQFIFQYYEEEERQRGNFPDRFSGHQFPNYSSELNVNALLLGDSALYLCASSPAGLREKLFFGSGTQLSVL.

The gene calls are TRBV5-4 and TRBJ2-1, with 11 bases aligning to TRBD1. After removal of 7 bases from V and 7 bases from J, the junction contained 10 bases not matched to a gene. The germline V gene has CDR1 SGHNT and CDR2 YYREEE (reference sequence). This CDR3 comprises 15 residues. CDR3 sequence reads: CASYKPGQGENEQFF. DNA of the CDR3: TGTGCCAGCTATAAACCGGGACAGGGGGAAAATGAGCAGTTCTTC. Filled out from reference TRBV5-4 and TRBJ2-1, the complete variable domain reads ETGVTQSPTHLIKTRGQQVTLRCSSQSGHNTVSWYQQALGQGPQFIFQYYREEENGRGNFPPRFSGLQFPNYSSELNVNALELDDSALYLCASYKPGQGENEQFFGPGTRLTVL.

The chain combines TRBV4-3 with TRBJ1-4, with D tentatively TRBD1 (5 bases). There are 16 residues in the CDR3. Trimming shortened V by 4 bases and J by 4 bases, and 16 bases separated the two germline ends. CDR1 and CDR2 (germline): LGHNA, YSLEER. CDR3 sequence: CASSRDSALLNEKLFF. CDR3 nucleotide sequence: TGCGCCAGCAGCCGCGACAGTGCCCTCCTTAATGAAAAACTGTTTTTT.

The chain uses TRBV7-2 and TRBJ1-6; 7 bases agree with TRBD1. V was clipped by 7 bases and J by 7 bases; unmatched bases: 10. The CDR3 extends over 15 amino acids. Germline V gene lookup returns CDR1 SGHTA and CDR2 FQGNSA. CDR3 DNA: TGTGCCAGCAAACAGGGGAGTCGGTTAAATTCACCCCTCCACTTT. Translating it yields CASKQGSRLNSPLHF.

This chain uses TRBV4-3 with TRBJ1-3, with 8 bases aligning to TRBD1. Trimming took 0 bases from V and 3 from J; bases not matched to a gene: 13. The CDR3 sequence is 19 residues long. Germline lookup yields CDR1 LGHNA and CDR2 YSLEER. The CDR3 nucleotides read TGCGCCAGCAGCCAAGATATAGGCCGGCAGGGGGCCGGTGGAAACACCATATATTTT. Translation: CASSQDIGRQGAGGNTIYF.

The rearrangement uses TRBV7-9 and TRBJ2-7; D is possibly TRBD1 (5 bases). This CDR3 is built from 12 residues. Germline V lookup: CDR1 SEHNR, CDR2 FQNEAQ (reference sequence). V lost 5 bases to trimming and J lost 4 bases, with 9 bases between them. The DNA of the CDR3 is TGTGCCAGCAGCCAACGACAGTACGAGCAGTACTTC. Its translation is CASSQRQYEQYF. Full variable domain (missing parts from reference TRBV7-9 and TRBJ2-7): DTGVSQNPRHKITKRGQNVTFRCDPISEHNRLYWYRQTLGQGPEFLTYFQNEAQLEKSRLLSDRFSAERPKGSFSTLEIQRTEQGDSAMYLCASSQRQYEQYFGPGTRLTVT.